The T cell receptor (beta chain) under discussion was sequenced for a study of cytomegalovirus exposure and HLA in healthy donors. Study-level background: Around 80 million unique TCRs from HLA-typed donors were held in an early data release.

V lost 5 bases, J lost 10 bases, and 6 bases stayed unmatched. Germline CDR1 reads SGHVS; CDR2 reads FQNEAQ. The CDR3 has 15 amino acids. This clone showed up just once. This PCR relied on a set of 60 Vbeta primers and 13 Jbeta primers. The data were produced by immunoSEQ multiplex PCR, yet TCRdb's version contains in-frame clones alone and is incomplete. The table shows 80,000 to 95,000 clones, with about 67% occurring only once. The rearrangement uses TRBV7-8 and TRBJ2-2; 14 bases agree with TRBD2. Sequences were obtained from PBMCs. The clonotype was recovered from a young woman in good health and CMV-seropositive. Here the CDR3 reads CASSRGLAGVEELFF. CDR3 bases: TGTGCCAGCAGCCGGGGACTAGCGGGAGTGGAGGAGCTGTTTTTT.